This is a list of T cell receptor beta chains from one sample in a study of blood T cell repertoires in COVID-19. TCRdb's copy holds only in-frame clones and misses some; the assay was immunoSEQ multiplex PCR. The data hold over 150,000 clones, with around 74% observed a single time. The sequenced material came from peripheral blood. The receptors originated from a woman older than 75 with acute or convalescent COVID-19. CDR3s include the opening cysteine and the closing phenylalanine or tryptophan.

j_call v_call cdr3_aa
TRBJ2-2 TRBV6-6 CASSYGQGITGELFF
TRBJ1-6 TRBV4-3 CASSQEPQGSSFKSPLHF
TRBJ2-5 TRBV3-1/TRBV3-2 CASSQLEREGLVETQYF
TRBJ2-5 TRBV7-9 CASSSGGGVETQYF
TRBJ1-2 TRBV7-9 CASSLAGQGGGYTF
TRBJ2-1 TRBV24-1 CATSDLLRAEQFF
TRBJ2-6 TRBV6-5 CASRRNSGANVLTF
TRBJ2-3 TRBV5-1 CASSPGTSGTDTQYF
TRBJ1-1 TRBV30 CAWTEQRATEAFF
TRBJ1-2 TRBV12-3/TRBV12-4 CASSHLDYGYTF
TRBJ1-1 TRBV6-5 CASSSTPATEAFF
TRBJ2-1 TRBV7-2 CASSLPGLAGYNEQFF
TRBJ1-2 TRBV5-1 CASSQTGPSYGYTF
TRBJ2-7 TRBV7-2 CASSLRGNHYEQYF
TRBJ1-2 TRBV10-2 CASSEGKGYGYTF
TRBJ1-1 TRBV19 CASRLQGAGTEAFF
TRBJ2-1 TRBV4-2 CASSQDAVNEQFF
TRBJ2-1 TRBV3-1/TRBV3-2 CASSLQGAYEQFF
TRBJ1-1 TRBV10-3 CAISPGRGYTEAFF
TRBJ2-7 TRBV6-5 CASILLAGGSYEQYF
TRBJ1-2 TRBV4-3 CASSQGGVYGYTF
TRBJ2-5 TRBV29-1 CSADPGQGVETQYF
TRBJ2-2 TRBV19 CASSLQLQGSHTGELFF
TRBJ2-2 TRBV5-1 CASSPSAGELFF
TRBJ2-7 TRBV18 CASSQHRDFMEQYF
TRBJ2-2 TRBV7-9 CASTKQGTGGELFF
TRBJ2-7 TRBV20-1 CSASYPRDRGYEQYF
TRBJ2-1 TRBV7-9 CASSRRLAGGEQFF
TRBJ2-5 TRBV3-1/TRBV3-2 CASSQASGRGYSQYF
TRBJ1-1 TRBV29-1 CSGVGQGNTEAFF
TRBJ1-5 TRBV19 CASSMTRDRENQPQHF
TRBJ2-4 TRBV24-1 CATSATGGGMGNIQYF
TRBJ2-1 TRBV7-9 CASSSELSGGSYNEQFF
TRBJ1-5 TRBV7-6 CASSGGTGGSNQPQHF
TRBJ2-1 TRBV5-4 CASSLGGTERNEQFF
TRBJ2-1 TRBV7-2 CASSLDRVGSNEQFF
TRBJ2-1 TRBV7-2 CASSPTDYSYNEQFF
TRBJ2-5 TRBV30 CAWSVQAEETQYF
TRBJ1-3 TRBV18 CASSPPTGSHTIYF
TRBJ2-1 TRBV5-6 CASSFGVSGDNEQFF
TRBJ2-7 TRBV19 CATRGSGFLVGEQYF
TRBJ2-7 TRBV19 CASSSQGYEQYF
TRBJ2-3 TRBV4-3 CASSQGIGWAGSTDTQYF
TRBJ2-5 TRBV7-2 CASTTGEKETQYF